This TCR beta chain is drawn from a study of blood T cell repertoires in COVID-19. Across the study: Samples representing acute and convalescent COVID-19 were sourced from the United States, Italy and Spain. The analysed material was cDNA or gDNA that came from T cells, B-cell-depleted T cells, or PBMCs.

In the study's own analysis: Nucleated cell number was recorded as an estimate derived from reference gene primer amplification. The repertoire was sequenced with immunoSEQ multiplex PCR; TCRdb's copy has only in-frame clones and lacks some. V, J and clone size are those of that table, while D and trimming were read from the DNA. The sample lists 90,000 to 130,000 clones, around 79% occurring once. CDR1 and CDR2 (germline): SGHTA, FQGNSA. The CDR3 is 15 amino acids. The junction had 6 bases not matched to a gene; V was cut back by 5 bases and J by 3 bases. The gene calls are TRBV7-2 and TRBJ2-7, with 11 positions matching TRBD2. The clonotype was recovered from a woman aged 80 or older with active or convalescent COVID-19. Sequencing was done on a sample of peripheral blood. CDR3 nucleotides: TGTGCCAGCAGCGTTGGACTAGCGGGCTTCTACGAGCAGTACTTC. This sequence encodes CASSVGLAGFYEQYF.